These 13 T cell receptor beta chains were all obtained from the same sample, sequenced in a study of T-cell reconstitution after alpha-beta-depleted transplantation in children. Using unique molecular identifiers, the investigators prepared the TCRbeta library. TCRdb passed the PCR reads through MiXCR, listing each CDR3 protein once. Here the sample spans about 830,000 distinct CDR3 sequences, roughly 15% being singletons. This specimen consisted of PBMCs, mostly from graft donor cells, obtained 360 days after TCRalphabeta/CD19-depleted stem cell transplant. These receptors came from a male patient younger than 18 who had a stem cell transplant for acute lymphoblastic leukemia, so the T cells may come from the graft donor.

This clonotype has only a few counts. The chain has TRBV6-5 and TRBJ1-3; D ambiguous. The CDR3 extends over 13 amino acids. CDR1 MNHEY and CDR2 SVGAGI come from the germline V gene. Between the trimmed V and J ends, which lost 4 bases and 11 bases, there was a span of 15 bases. CDR3 loop: CASSLWSRGPIYF. The CDR3 DNA is TGTGCCAGCAGTTTATGGAGCCGAGGCCCCATATATTTT.

The chain is built from TRBV7-9 and TRBJ2-5; the match to TRBD1 covers 7 bases. In germline, CDR1 is SEHNR, CDR2 FQNEAQ (reference sequence). J lost 4 bases, V lost 3 bases, and 8 bases had no gene match. This CDR3 region has 15 residues. The CDR3 DNA reads as TGTGCCAGCAGCTTGACAGGGAGTCGTGGAGAGACCCAGTACTTC. Its protein product is CASSLTGSRGETQYF.

The CDR3 reads CASTFTSDEQFF. The CDR3 DNA follows: TGTGCCAGCACATTTACCAGCGATGAGCAGTTCTTC. The chain has TRBV5-5 and TRBJ2-1; no definite D call. This CDR3 spans 12 amino acids. The germline V gene has CDR1 SGHKS and CDR2 YYEKEE (reference sequence). Trimming shortened V by 6 bases and J by 8 bases, and 12 bases separated the two germline ends.

This clonotype came up a few times. The rearrangement links TRBV9 to TRBJ2-7, with TRBD2 matching 7 bases. The CDR3 extends over 17 amino acids. The V segment lost 3 bases and the J segment 1 base; nucleotides outside the gene matches: 13. Germline V gene lookup returns CDR1 SGDLS and CDR2 YYNGEE. For the CDR3, the DNA is TGTGCCAGCAGCGGGGGCCTGGCGGGAGATAGGTCCTACGAGCAGTACTTC. Translating gives CASSGGLAGDRSYEQYF.

The chain recombines TRBV5-1 with TRBJ2-7; D gene ambiguous. Germline V gene data show CDR1 as SGHRS and CDR2 as YFSETQ. Trimming left V 3 bases short and J 6 bases short, with 19 bases between. The CDR3 is made up of 15 amino acids. DNA for the CDR3: TGCGCCAGCAGCTCGTGGGCCGGCTTTCTAAGCGAGCAGTACTTC. Protein product: CASSSWAGFLSEQYF.

This clonotype has at least ten counts. V and J are TRBV13 and TRBJ2-7, with TRBD1 matching 9 bases. After removal of 6 bases from V and 2 bases from J, the junction contained 5 bases not matched to a gene. Germline CDR1 and CDR2: PRHDT and FYEKMQ (reference sequence). The CDR3 runs 14 residues. Here the CDR3 reads CASRSGTGTYEQYF. In nucleotides, the CDR3 is TGTGCCAGCAGGTCCGGGACAGGGACCTACGAGCAGTACTTC.

This chain connects TRBV10-3 to TRBJ2-3; 9 bases are a match to TRBD2. V was clipped by 11 bases and J by 2 bases; unmatched bases: 8. In germline, CDR1 is ENHRY, CDR2 SYGVKD. This CDR3 has 14 amino acids. Written as DNA, the CDR3 is TGTGCCCACAAGGGGGGACTAGCCACAGATACGCAGTATTTT. It specifies CAHKGGLATDTQYF.

This clonotype was counted between two and nine times. This rearrangement joins TRBV5-1 to TRBJ2-2; no clear D gene. Germline V CDR1 and CDR2: SGHRS, YFSETQ. This CDR3 has 17 residues. Trimming took 0 bases from V and 4 from J, leaving 16 bases between them. The CDR3 sequence is CASSLASRRRLTGELFF. In DNA, the CDR3 is TGCGCCAGCAGCTTGGCCTCGAGGCGCAGGCTCACCGGGGAGCTGTTTTTT.

CDR3 nucleotide sequence: TGTGCCAGCAGCGCTTGGGGTTTGGGCAGCTTCGGAAACACTGAAGCTTTCTTT. As protein: CASSAWGLGSFGNTEAFF. The chain employs TRBV9 and TRBJ1-1; D uncertain. From germline, CDR1 is SGDLS and CDR2 YYNGEE. The CDR3 covers 18 residues. With 3 bases removed from V and 2 bases from J, the gap between germline ends came to 23 bases.

This CDR3 is CASSFSPHFTDTQYF. The CDR3, as DNA: TGCGCCAGCAGTTTTTCCCCTCACTTCACAGATACGCAGTATTTT. This rearrangement joins TRBV5-1 to TRBJ2-3; D remains unclear. Germline V gene lookup returns CDR1 SGHRS and CDR2 YFSETQ. This CDR3 region has 15 residues. Trimming took 5 bases from V and 2 from J, leaving 15 bases between them.

The sample holds a few counts of this clonotype. The chain combines TRBV15 with TRBJ2-1, with D uncertain. The CDR3 covers 15 residues. Trimming took 1 base from V and 2 from J, leaving 9 bases between them. Germline CDR1 LNHNV, CDR2 YYDKDF (reference sequence). The CDR3 DNA reads as TGTGCCACCAGCAGAGGACACCCGACCTACAATGAGCAGTTCTTC. This gives the protein CATSRGHPTYNEQFF.

The CDR3 DNA reads as TGTGCCAGCAGTTACGGGCCTAGCGGGCCACAAGAGACCCAGTACTTC. It yields the protein CASSYGPSGPQETQYF. The J gene is TRBJ2-5, the V gene TRBV6-5; 8 bases are shared with TRBD2. V dropped 2 bases and J dropped 2; count of bases not matched to a gene: 7. Germline V gene data show CDR1 as MNHEY and CDR2 as SVGAGI. The CDR3 loop spans 16 amino acids.

This clonotype has only a few counts. CDR3 amino acids: CASSFAGEGTEAFF. The DNA for the CDR3 is TGCGCCAGCAGCTTCGCAGGGGAGGGGACTGAAGCTTTCTTT. The gene calls are TRBV5-1 and TRBJ1-1; tentatively, D is TRBD1 (6 bases). The germline CDR1 and CDR2 sequences are SGHRS and YFSETQ. Trimming left V 2 bases short and J 5 bases short, with 13 bases between. The CDR3 has 14 amino acids. Combining the CDR3 with reference TRBV5-1 and TRBJ1-1 gives the whole variable domain KAGVTQTPRYLIKTRGQQVTLSCSPISGHRSVSWYQQTPGQGLQFLFEYFSETQRNKGNFPGRFSGRQFSNSRSEMNVSTLELGDSALYLCASSFAGEGTEAFFGQGTRLTVV.